Following are 15 T cell receptor beta chains from one sample sequenced in a study of blood T cell repertoires in COVID-19. Clones were read by immunoSEQ multiplex PCR, and TCRdb kept only the in-frame ones, dropping some. The sample carries about 250,000 clones, 70% to 85% recorded once. The sample consisted of peripheral blood. These receptors were obtained from a human donor with COVID-19, enrolled during active disease. The donor label of this sample is uncertain.

V gene TRBV4-3 combines with J gene TRBJ1-4; TRBD1 might be the D (5 bases). The CDR3 has 15 residues. The V end was cut by 3 bases, the J end by 7 bases, with 15 bases between. Per the germline V gene, CDR1 is LGHNA and CDR2 is YSLEER. CDR3 sequence (DNA): TGCGCCAGCAGCCAGGGGGGGTTAGGGAGTGAAAAACTGTTTTTT. This gives the protein CASSQGGLGSEKLFF.

The V call is TRBV19, the J call TRBJ2-1; possible D gene TRBD2, 5 bases. The CDR3 extends over 15 amino acids. Germline assignment: CDR1 LNHDA and CDR2 SQIVND (reference sequence). Trimming shortened V by 3 bases and J by 8 bases, and 17 bases separated the two germline ends. CDR3 sequence: CASSIGVTIGDEQFF. The CDR3 region has the DNA TGTGCCAGTAGTATCGGGGTTACTATCGGCGATGAGCAGTTCTTC. Looking up the rest from reference TRBV19 and TRBJ2-1 gives the full variable domain: DGGITQSPKYLFRKEGQNVTLSCEQNLNHDAMYWYRQDPGQGLRLIYYSQIVNDFQKGDIAEGYSVSREKKESFPLTVTSAQKNPTAFYLCASSIGVTIGDEQFFGPGTRLTVL.

This clone was seen once. This chain joins TRBV19 and TRBJ1-6, with D maybe TRBD1 (5 bases). The CDR3 totals 14 residues. Trimming took off 0 bases at V and 9 bases at J, with 9 bases between the two ends. Germline assignment: CDR1 LNHDA and CDR2 SQIVND (reference sequence). The CDR3 DNA reads as TGTGCCAGTAGTATAGAGGCGGGGCTTTCACCCCTCCACTTT. Its protein product is CASSIEAGLSPLHF. Based on the CDR3 plus reference TRBV19 and TRBJ1-6, the full variable domain is DGGITQSPKYLFRKEGQNVTLSCEQNLNHDAMYWYRQDPGQGLRLIYYSQIVNDFQKGDIAEGYSVSREKKESFPLTVTSAQKNPTAFYLCASSIEAGLSPLHFGNGTRLTVT.

In nucleotides, the CDR3 is TGCGCCAGCAGCCCATCCGGGACTAGCGGAGATACGCAGTATTTT. Translation: CASSPSGTSGDTQYF. The chain couples TRBV4-3 to TRBJ2-3, with 11 bases fitting TRBD2. Germline V CDR1 and CDR2: LGHNA, YSLEER. V shed 4 bases and J 5 bases; nucleotides not matched to a gene: 5. The CDR3 totals 15 residues.

The chain uses TRBV5-1 and TRBJ1-1; TRBD1 is a possible D gene (5 bases). CDR3 length: 15 amino acids. V was clipped by 5 bases and J by 0 bases, with 14 bases between them. The germline CDR1 and CDR2 sequences are SGHRS and YFSETQ. CDR3 sequence: CASRAGFGVNTEAFF. CDR3 DNA sequence: TGCGCCAGCAGGGCAGGGTTTGGTGTGAACACTGAAGCTTTCTTT.

Only a few counts were recorded for this clone. The CDR3 reads CASSSPRNLGRGNEQFF. The DNA of the CDR3 is TGTGCCAGCAGTTCCCCTCGGAACCTGGGTAGAGGGAATGAGCAGTTCTTC. The V call is TRBV28, the J call TRBJ2-1, with D tentatively TRBD2 (5 bases). The germline V gene encodes CDR1 MDHEN and CDR2 SYDVKM. With 4 bases removed from V and 7 bases from J, the gap between germline ends came to 23 bases. The CDR3 is 17 amino acids.

V gene TRBV5-5 combines with J gene TRBJ1-5; D may be TRBD1 (6 bases). The CDR3 is 16 amino acids. CDR1 and CDR2 (germline): SGHKS, YYEKEE (reference sequence). Trimming left V 0 bases short and J 6 bases short, with 16 bases between. CDR3 coding DNA: TGTGCCAGCAGCTTGGAATGGCCAGGGGAGAGTCAGCCCCAGCATTTT. It yields the protein CASSLEWPGESQPQHF.

This chain uses TRBV5-1 with TRBJ1-4, with TRBD1 as a possible D gene (5 bases). This CDR3 has 14 residues. Between the trimmed V and J ends, which lost 6 bases and 8 bases, there was a span of 17 bases. Germline-derived CDR1 and CDR2 are SGHRS and YFSETQ. The CDR3 bases are TGCGCCAGCATGTCCGATCCAGGGAGGGAAAAACTGTTTTTT. Translated, it gives CASMSDPGREKLFF.

The chain employs TRBV21-1 and TRBJ1-1; the table's D gene call, TRBD1, was not cross checked with the DNA. TRBV21-1 is given as a pseudogene. The length of the CDR3 is 17 residues. In DNA form, the CDR3 reads TGTGCCAGCAGCTGGCGCAGGGTACCCCAATCGAACACTGAAGCTTTCTTT. Translation gives CASSWRRVPQSNTEAFF.

The rearrangement joins TRBV7-9 to TRBJ2-1; TRBD2 might be the D (7 bases). The germline CDR1 and CDR2 sequences are SEHNR and FQNEAQ (reference sequence). Trimming stripped 1 base from V and 3 bases from J, with 13 bases between. This CDR3 region has 16 residues. CDR3: CASSLVTGGYYNEQFF. CDR3 nucleotides: TGTGCCAGCAGCTTAGTAACGGGGGGCTACTACAATGAGCAGTTCTTC.

The chain links TRBV6-1 to TRBJ1-5; D possibly corresponds to TRBD1 (5 bases). Deletions cut 2 bases from V and 6 bases from J, with 11 bases between. Germline V lookup: CDR1 MNHNS, CDR2 SASEGT. The CDR3 extends over 14 amino acids. DNA for the CDR3: TGTGCCAGCAGTGAAAGGATGGGGGGTCAGCCCCAGCATTTT. Its protein is CASSERMGGQPQHF.

The chain employs TRBV28 and TRBJ1-5; no definite D call. CDR1 is MDHEN, CDR2 SYDVKM, per germline. V was clipped by 3 bases and J by 5 bases, with 8 bases between them. The CDR3 sequence is 13 residues long. CDR3 protein: CASSFGSYQPQHF. CDR3 DNA: TGTGCCAGCAGTTTTGGGAGTTATCAGCCCCAGCATTTT.

With respect to this clone: Other DNA sequences in this specimen translate into the identical CDR3. The CDR3 loop reads CASSLGQLNTEAFF. The CDR3 nucleotides read TGTGCCAGCAGTTTGGGACAGCTAAACACTGAAGCTTTCTTT. The rearrangement uses TRBV6-5 and TRBJ1-1; 7 bases match TRBD1. The CDR3 length is 14 residues. Germline values: CDR1 MNHEY, CDR2 SVGAGI. Trimming at V came to 4 bases and at J to 2 bases, leaving 4 bases not matched to a gene.

The chain joins TRBV7-2 to TRBJ2-1; the match to TRBD2 covers 9 bases. The CDR3 runs 16 residues. Unmatched junction bases numbered 11, after V lost 2 bases and J lost 9 bases. Germline V gene data show CDR1 as SGHTA and CDR2 as FQGNSA. The CDR3 bases are TGTGCCAGCAGCTTATCTTTTTTAGCGGGAGAGGTTGAGCAGTTCTTC. Translating it yields CASSLSFLAGEVEQFF. Drawing the rest from reference TRBV7-2 and TRBJ2-1, the complete variable domain is GAGVSQSPSNKVTEKGKDVELRCDPISGHTALYWYRQSLGQGLEFLIYFQGNSAPDKSGLPSDRFSAERTGGSVSTLTIQRTQQEDSAVYLCASSLSFLAGEVEQFFGPGTRLTVL.

The V call is TRBV19, the J call TRBJ1-5, with a weak D call TRBD1 (5 bases). The CDR3 runs 19 residues. Germline assignment: CDR1 LNHDA and CDR2 SQIVND (reference sequence). V was trimmed by 6 bases and J by 0 bases, leaving 24 bases between them. CDR3 region: CASSVWRGTGTPSNQPQHF. The CDR3, as DNA: TGTGCCAGTAGCGTTTGGCGGGGGACCGGGACCCCTAGCAATCAGCCCCAGCATTTT.